Each of the 24 T cell receptor beta chains below was sequenced from the same sample in a study of T-cell memory formation after mild COVID-19. One entry per CDR3 protein results from TCRdb running MiXCR on the 5' RACE reads. This sample has 200,000 to 250,000 distinct CDR3 sequences, with just over 15% found just once. Sample: PBMCs or a T cell subset sorted from them (not recorded which). These receptors were obtained from an adult woman who had mild COVID-19 (a few samples of this study predate the infection). Cell type and time point are not known.

The chain carries TRBV3-1 and TRBJ1-6, with 9 nucleotides matching TRBD1. The germline V gene has CDR1 LGHDT and CDR2 YNNKEL (reference sequence). This CDR3 has 15 residues. Trimming took 1 base from V and 9 from J; bases not matched to a gene: 4. Written as DNA, the CDR3 is TGTGCCAGCAGCCAAGCGGGACAGGGTACTTCACCCCTCCACTTT. Its translation: CASSQAGQGTSPLHF.

The chain couples TRBV19 to TRBJ2-3, with a possible D match to TRBD2 (6 bases). V was cut by 6 bases and J by 0 bases, with 10 bases left in between. The CDR3 is made up of 14 amino acids. CDR1 and CDR2 from the germline V gene are LNHDA and SQIVND (reference sequence). The CDR3 region is CASRRDHSTDTQYF. The DNA for the CDR3 is TGTGCCAGTAGGCGGGACCACAGCACAGATACGCAGTATTTT. Supplemented by reference TRBV19 and TRBJ2-3, the full variable domain reads DGGITQSPKYLFRKEGQNVTLSCEQNLNHDAMYWYRQDPGQGLRLIYYSQIVNDFQKGDIAEGYSVSREKKESFPLTVTSAQKNPTAFYLCASRRDHSTDTQYFGPGTRLTVL.

The chain joins TRBV7-9 to TRBJ2-7, with D perhaps given as TRBD1 or TRBD2 (5 bases each). The germline V and J ends were trimmed by 6 bases and 5 bases, with 11 bases remaining between them. This CDR3 is built from 12 residues. Per germline, CDR1 SEHNR and CDR2 FQNEAQ (reference sequence). The CDR3 protein is CASRRGSDEQYF. CDR3 bases: TGTGCCAGCAGGAGGGGTAGCGACGAGCAGTACTTC.

A single count supports this clonotype. The chain has TRBV29-1 and TRBJ2-1; possible D gene TRBD2, 5 bases. The germline gives CDR1 SQVTM, CDR2 ANQGSEA. This CDR3 comprises 13 residues. Trimming cost V 5 bases and J 10 bases, with 18 bases left between them. CDR3 bases: TGCAGCGTTAGCGTATCGGGAATTGGAGAGCAGTTCTTC. Protein: CSVSVSGIGEQFF.

The rearrangement joins TRBV20-1 to TRBJ2-3, with TRBD2 matching 10 bases. Germline lookup yields CDR1 DFQATT and CDR2 SNEGSKA (reference sequence). J gave up 2 bases and V 5 bases, and 4 bases lay outside the gene matches. The CDR3 is made up of 14 amino acids. CDR3 in amino acids: CSALAGGFTDTQYF. As DNA, the CDR3 is TGCAGTGCTTTAGCGGGGGGATTCACAGATACGCAGTATTTT.

This clonotype was counted a few times. The rearrangement joins TRBV7-6 to TRBJ2-2, with 11 positions matching TRBD1. This CDR3 is 16 amino acids long. Germline V gene sequence: CDR1 SGHVS, CDR2 FNYEAQ. V was clipped by 5 bases and J by 6 bases; unmatched bases: 8. DNA of the CDR3: TGTGCCAGCAGCCGAGCCGGGACAGGGGGGCCCGGGGAGCTGTTTTTT. Translation: CASSRAGTGGPGELFF.

This chain links TRBV12-3 or TRBV12-4 with TRBJ2-7, with D maybe TRBD2 (6 bases). V dropped 0 bases and J dropped 6 bases, with 9 bases sitting between them. The CDR3 loop spans 13 amino acids. CDR3 nucleotide sequence: TGTGCCAGCAGTTTAGCGACCGGGAGCGAGCAGTACTTC. Translation gives CASSLATGSEQYF.

This clonotype was found many times. The chain combines TRBV15 with TRBJ1-4; D not certain. Germline CDR1 and CDR2: LNHNV and YYDKDF (reference sequence). The CDR3 spans 15 residues. Trimming removed 0 bases at V and 7 bases at J, with 12 bases between. CDR3 coding DNA: TGTGCCACCAGCAGAGATTTTGGGCGCGGTGAAAAACTGTTTTTT. Residues: CATSRDFGRGEKLFF.

At least ten counts were recorded for this clonotype. V and J are TRBV7-6 and TRBJ2-2; 8 nucleotides match TRBD2. Germline V gene sequence: CDR1 SGHVS, CDR2 FNYEAQ. The junction had 5 bases not matched to a gene; V was cut back by 5 bases and J by 0 bases. This CDR3 spans 16 amino acids. The CDR3, as DNA: TGTGCCAGCAGCCCTGCGGGAGGCGCGAACACCGGGGAGCTGTTTTTT. This gives the protein CASSPAGGANTGELFF.

This clonotype was recorded a few times. The chain combines TRBV9 with TRBJ2-1; tentatively, D is TRBD1 or TRBD2 (6 bases each). V was cut by 2 bases and J by 6 bases, with 15 bases left in between. The CDR3 is 15 residues long. Germline V lookup: CDR1 SGDLS, CDR2 YYNGEE. CDR3 region: CASSVSGALINEQFF. In nucleotides, the CDR3 is TGTGCCAGCAGCGTCTCGGGGGCCCTCATCAATGAGCAGTTCTTC.

This clonotype was observed a few times. The gene calls are TRBV10-3 and TRBJ2-7; D is uncertain. Germline V gives CDR1 ENHRY, CDR2 SYGVKD. V shed 2 bases and J shed 4 bases, with 9 bases lying between them. The CDR3 has 13 amino acids. The CDR3 reads CAISEGVAYEQYF. As DNA, the CDR3 is TGTGCCATCAGTGAGGGGGTAGCTTACGAGCAGTACTTC.

This clonotype was counted at least ten times. V is TRBV5-4 and J is TRBJ2-2; D is unresolved. The CDR3 has 13 residues. Trimming removed 1 base from V and 3 bases from J, with 4 bases in between. Germline values: CDR1 SGHNT, CDR2 YYREEE (reference sequence). CDR3 in DNA: TGTGCCAGCAGCTTGAAAGACACCGGGGAGCTGTTTTTT. Amino acids: CASSLKDTGELFF.

This clonotype was observed a handful of times. The gene calls are TRBV5-6 and TRBJ1-5; D is undetermined. This CDR3 contains 12 residues. Germline CDR1 is SGHDT and CDR2 is YYEEEE. The V and J ends lost 3 bases and 7 bases respectively, with 8 bases between them. The CDR3 is CASSSRNQPQHF. The CDR3 region has the DNA TGTGCCAGCAGCTCAAGAAACCAGCCCCAGCATTTT.

The genes are TRBV5-1 and TRBJ1-2; 7 bases are shared with TRBD1. V lost 0 bases to trimming and J lost 7 bases; unmatched junction nucleotides: 12. The CDR3 is 16 amino acids. The germline V gene has CDR1 SGHRS and CDR2 YFSETQ. This CDR3 reads CASSLASAGGLGGYTF. CDR3 nucleotide sequence: TGCGCCAGCAGCTTGGCGTCGGCAGGGGGACTTGGTGGCTACACCTTC.

This rearrangement joins TRBV7-2 to TRBJ2-5; D is tentatively TRBD1 or TRBD2 (6 bases each). Germline V gene data show CDR1 as SGHTA and CDR2 as FQGNSA. CDR3 size: 14 residues. V lost 2 bases, J lost 5 bases, and 12 bases lay in between. The CDR3: CASSLRGALETQYF. CDR3 DNA sequence: TGTGCCAGCAGCTTAAGGGGGGCATTGGAGACCCAGTACTTC.

The chain links TRBV5-1 to TRBJ2-7; D is perhaps TRBD1 (6 bases). The CDR3 is 13 residues long. Trimming removed 3 bases from V and 3 bases from J, with 10 bases in between. CDR1 is SGHRS and CDR2 is YFSETQ in the germline V gene. The CDR3 sequence: CASSSLDSYEQYF. CDR3 DNA sequence: TGCGCCAGCAGCTCGCTGGACAGCTACGAGCAGTACTTC.

This clonotype occurred a few times. The CDR3 DNA reads TGTGCCAGCAGTTTAGGACTGCCGCGAGAGACCCAGTACTTC. Protein product: CASSLGLPRETQYF. The chain carries TRBV12-3 or TRBV12-4 and TRBJ2-5; no firm D call. The CDR3 loop spans 14 amino acids. The germline V and J ends were trimmed by 1 base and 4 bases, with 10 bases remaining between them.

For this clonotype: A much larger clonotype is one base distant, so this may be a read error. J is TRBJ2-1 and V is TRBV20-1, with TRBD1 matching 7 bases. Germline V gives CDR1 DFQATT, CDR2 SNEGSKA (reference sequence). Trimming removed 5 bases from V and 6 bases from J; junction bases left unmatched: 7. CDR3 length: 13 amino acids. The DNA for the CDR3 is TGCAGTGCTCTTGACAGGGTCCGCAATGAGCAGTTCTTC. The encoded protein is CSALDRVRNEQFF.

This clonotype was seen a few times. This rearrangement joins TRBV29-1 to TRBJ2-1; 8 bases map to TRBD2. The trim removed 7 bases at V and 7 bases at J, leaving 9 bases unmatched. CDR3 length equals 13 residues. The V gene's germline CDR1 is SQVTM and CDR2 ANQGSEA. The CDR3 here is CSAEEGLGNEQFF. The DNA of the CDR3 is TGCAGCGCCGAAGAGGGACTAGGAAATGAGCAGTTCTTC.

This clonotype was detected a few times. The V gene is TRBV5-1, the J gene TRBJ1-2; perhaps TRBD1 as D (5 bases). Germline V CDR1 and CDR2: SGHRS, YFSETQ. The ends were cut back, 4 bases at V and 3 bases at J, with 13 bases in the middle. The CDR3 is made up of 14 amino acids. CDR3 residues: CASSRGTADYGYTF. The CDR3 nucleotides read TGCGCCAGCAGCCGAGGGACTGCAGACTATGGCTACACCTTC. The complete variable domain, with remaining parts taken from reference TRBV5-1 and TRBJ1-2, reads KAGVTQTPRYLIKTRGQQVTLSCSPISGHRSVSWYQQTPGQGLQFLFEYFSETQRNKGNFPGRFSGRQFSNSRSEMNVSTLELGDSALYLCASSRGTADYGYTFGSGTRLTVV.

The chain carries TRBV6-1 and TRBJ2-2, with TRBD1 matching over 9 bases. CDR3 length: 15 amino acids. J was trimmed by 1 base and V by 7 bases; bases with no gene match: 4. In germline, CDR1 is MNHNS, CDR2 SASEGT. Written as DNA, the CDR3 is TGTGCCAGCAAGTCGACAGGGGGGAACACCGGGGAGCTGTTTTTT. It specifies CASKSTGGNTGELFF.

The chain carries TRBV6-1 and TRBJ2-6; D unresolved. Germline V gives CDR1 MNHNS, CDR2 SASEGT. Trimming removed 0 bases at V and 0 bases at J, with 6 bases between. The CDR3 totals 16 residues. The CDR3 loop is CASSEAASSGANVLTF. In nucleotides, the CDR3 is TGTGCCAGCAGTGAAGCGGCCAGCTCTGGGGCCAACGTCCTGACTTTC.

This clonotype was counted at least ten times. The rearrangement joins TRBV7-3 to TRBJ2-2, with D hard to call. This CDR3 comprises 14 residues. Per germline, CDR1 SGHTA and CDR2 FQGTGA. Trimming shortened V by 5 bases and J by 3 bases, and 10 bases separated the two germline ends. The CDR3: CASSHSRDTGELFF. The DNA of the CDR3 is TGTGCCAGCAGCCACTCCCGGGACACCGGGGAGCTGTTTTTT. Full variable domain (remainder filled in from reference TRBV7-3 and TRBJ2-2): GAGVSQTPSNKVTEKGKYVELRCDPISGHTALYWYRQSLGQGPEFLIYFQGTGAADDSGLPNDRFFAVRPEGSVSTLKIQRTERGDSAVYLCASSHSRDTGELFFGEGSRLTVL.

The chain recombines TRBV2 with TRBJ1-1; TRBD1 matches 7 bases. This CDR3 contains 16 residues. Germline V gene lookup returns CDR1 SNHLY and CDR2 FYNNEI. Trimming at V came to 6 bases and at J to 0 bases, leaving 10 bases not matched to a gene. The CDR3 is CASREGAGIVNTEAFF. CDR3 in DNA: TGTGCCAGCAGGGAGGGGGCCGGTATTGTGAACACTGAAGCTTTCTTT.